The entry below gives a single T cell receptor (beta chain) sequence along with its context. These data originate in a study of cytomegalovirus exposure and HLA in healthy donors. Trimming pared 5 bases from V and 0 bases from J, leaving 9 bases between. CDR3 size: 14 residues. Germline V gene sequence: CDR1 SGHNT, CDR2 YENEEA. The study ran its PCR with 60 Vbeta and 13 Jbeta primers. Assay used: immunoSEQ multiplex PCR; TCRdb lists only in-frame clones, some missing. Counted here are some 120,000 clones, around 81% occurring once; the ten biggest clones make up 0.95% to 1.5%. The J gene is TRBJ2-3, the V gene TRBV11-3; maybe TRBD2 (6 bases). This receptor was identified in a female donor in good health and CMV-seronegative. The sequenced sample was PBMCs. The CDR3 reads CASSIGGSTDTQYF. Here the CDR3 DNA reads TGTGCCAGCAGCATCGGAGGGAGCACAGATACGCAGTATTTT. Combining the CDR3 with reference TRBV11-3 and TRBJ2-3 gives the whole variable domain EAGVVQSPRYKIIEKKQPVAFWCNPISGHNTLYWYLQNLGQGPELLIRYENEEAVDDSQLPKDRFSAERLKGVDSTLKIQPAELGDSAVYLCASSIGGSTDTQYFGPGTRLTVL.